Listed below are T cell receptor beta chains from one sample, sequenced in a study of T cells after yellow fever vaccination. TCRdb used MiXCR to reprocess the 5' RACE reads, holding one entry per CDR3 protein. This table has about 99,000 distinct CDR3 sequences, 4.5% to 6% appearing once. The sample in question was CD8+ T cells sorted from PBMCs, obtained 10 days after the yellow fever booster vaccination. The receptors derive from a man aged 18-30 years who received the YFV17D yellow fever vaccine. Both conserved end residues are part of each CDR3. D genes are given only for firm matches. Some rows have no size entry. The others give once, few or many, or a class for an expanded clone.

J gene: TRBJ1-3; D gene: -; clone size: -; V gene: TRBV28; CDR3 DNA: TGTGCCAGCAGTAACAGGGCAATCTCTGGAAACACCATATATTTT; CDR3 protein: CASSNRAISGNTIYF
J gene: TRBJ2-2; D gene: -; clone size: -; V gene: TRBV2; CDR3 DNA: TGTGCCAGCAGTGATTCGGGGGGCGAATTGCCCACCGGGGAGCTGTTTTTT; CDR3 protein: CASSDSGGELPTGELFF
J gene: TRBJ2-5; D gene: -; clone size: few; V gene: TRBV7-9; CDR3 DNA: TGTGCCAGCAGCTTAGGGTACCAGCAAGAGACCCAGTACTTC; CDR3 protein: CASSLGYQQETQYF
J gene: TRBJ1-4; D gene: -; clone size: -; V gene: TRBV11-2; CDR3 DNA: TGTGCCAGCAGTTTAGGGGGGTTGCTCAGTGAAAAACTGTTTTTT; CDR3 protein: CASSLGGLLSEKLFF
J gene: TRBJ2-6; D gene: TRBD1; clone size: -; V gene: TRBV27; CDR3 DNA: TGTGCCAGCAGTTTATTGGGCAGGGGGCGCGAATTGACTGGGGCCAACGTCCTGACTTTC; CDR3 protein: CASSLLGRGRELTGANVLTF
J gene: TRBJ2-5; D gene: -; clone size: many; V gene: TRBV5-4; CDR3 DNA: TGTGCCAGCAGGGGGTTAGGGGAGACCCAGTACTTC; CDR3 protein: CASRGLGETQYF
J gene: TRBJ2-1; D gene: -; clone size: many; V gene: TRBV6-5; CDR3 DNA: TGTGCCAGCAGTTTGGGAGGTGGGGTCAATGAGCAGTTCTTC; CDR3 protein: CASSLGGGVNEQFF
J gene: TRBJ1-5; D gene: TRBD1; clone size: -; V gene: TRBV6-6; CDR3 DNA: TGTGCCAGCAGCGACACCCCAGGGGGACGAAATCAGCCCCAGCATTTT; CDR3 protein: CASSDTPGGRNQPQHF
J gene: TRBJ1-5; D gene: TRBD1; clone size: few; V gene: TRBV7-9; CDR3 DNA: TGTGCCAGCAGCTTAGGACAGGGAGGGGCAGGGCAGCCCCAGCATTTT; CDR3 protein: CASSLGQGGAGQPQHF
J gene: TRBJ2-5; D gene: -; clone size: -; V gene: TRBV14; CDR3 DNA: TGTGCCAGCAGCCAAGACCAAAGACAGTCTGGGACCCAGTACTTC; CDR3 protein: CASSQDQRQSGTQYF
J gene: TRBJ2-1; D gene: -; clone size: many; V gene: TRBV11-2; CDR3 DNA: TGTGCCAGCAGCTTTCGCGGGGGCCCCGCCAATGAGCAGTTCTTC; CDR3 protein: CASSFRGGPANEQFF
J gene: TRBJ2-2; D gene: TRBD1; clone size: -; V gene: TRBV29-1; CDR3 DNA: TGCAGCGTTTCACCAACAGGGGACAGCACCGGGGAGCTGTTTTTT; CDR3 protein: CSVSPTGDSTGELFF
J gene: TRBJ2-1; D gene: TRBD1; clone size: few; V gene: TRBV10-3; CDR3 DNA: TGTGCCATCAGTGAGTCCGAACAGGGGGCCCCCTACAATGAGCAGTTCTTC; CDR3 protein: CAISESEQGAPYNEQFF
J gene: TRBJ2-7; D gene: -; clone size: many; V gene: TRBV5-1; CDR3 DNA: TGCGCCAGCAGCGTCGGAAGAAACTACGAGCAGTACTTC; CDR3 protein: CASSVGRNYEQYF
J gene: TRBJ2-1; D gene: TRBD2; clone size: many; V gene: TRBV7-2; CDR3 DNA: TGTGCCAGCAGAATCCAGTCGGGGGGGGACCTCTACAATGAGCAGTTCTTC; CDR3 protein: CASRIQSGGDLYNEQFF
J gene: TRBJ2-1; D gene: -; clone size: few; V gene: TRBV30; CDR3 DNA: TGTGCCTGGAGTGCCAGTTGGGCCAGCGGCAATGAGCAGTTCTTC; CDR3 protein: CAWSASWASGNEQFF
J gene: TRBJ2-2; D gene: TRBD1; clone size: many; V gene: TRBV6-5; CDR3 DNA: TGTGCCAGCAGCAACAGGGGCACCGGGGAGCTGTTTTTT; CDR3 protein: CASSNRGTGELFF